The clone carrying this TCR beta chain was detected only a few times. Using its own MiXCR run on the RT-PCR reads, TCRdb lists one record per CDR3 protein. The sample carries 200,000 to 300,000 distinct CDR3 sequences, 12% recorded once. This sample was included in a study of response to subunit inactivated influenza vaccine. The CDR3 covers 11 residues. The V and J ends lost 6 bases and 4 bases respectively, with 4 bases between them. Germline V gene data show CDR1 as MDHEN and CDR2 as SYDVKM. V gene TRBV28 combines with J gene TRBJ2-1; the D is unclear. This material consisted of non-naive T cells sorted from PBMCs, taken approximately 15 days before vaccination. The clonotype was recovered from a man aged 45 to 65 who received an inactivated influenza vaccine. CDR3 DNA sequence: TGTGCCAGCAGAGTTTACAATGAGCAGTTCTTC. It yields the protein CASRVYNEQFF.